The clone carrying this TCR beta chain was observed many times. The antigen is unknown. Individual cDNA molecules in this library carried unique molecular identifiers. Original analysis: Across samples, TCR counts had a median of about 88,000 and ranged from roughly 23,224 to 750,000. TCRdb recomputed calls from the RACE reads with MiXCR, one row per CDR3 protein. None of the V and J calls come from the authors' own analysis; TCRdb made them. Altogether approximately 44,000 distinct CDR3 sequences are present, 4.4% being singletons, with the ten largest covering less than 6%. Time point here: healthy volunteer bleed at 2 weeks. Unfractionated whole blood yielded total RNA. This record comes from a study of human T cells and chemical hapten exposure. General study points: Those TCRs sitting above 1 in 1000 frequency stayed the same with DPC sensitization.

The CDR3 is made up of 14 amino acids. V was shortened by 3 bases and J by 8 bases, with 14 bases between the two germline ends. Germline CDR1 reads SGHAT; CDR2 reads FQDESV (reference sequence). This clonotype was sampled from a human donor in good health. Some clones in this sample may be carry-over from other donors' samples. The V and J genes are TRBV11-1 and TRBJ2-1, with D possibly being TRBD2 (5 bases). The source material was whole blood. CDR3 sequence (DNA): TGTGCCAGCAGCTTTAAGAGGGAGCTCGATGAGCAGTTCTTC. Translating gives CASSFKRELDEQFF.